This T cell receptor (beta chain) derives from a study of CD8+CD57+ T cells in acquired aplastic anemia. Study summary: DNA recovered from sorted CD4+ and CD8+ cells had a mean of about 3.5 ug. Whole-study results and caveats: Patients and controls had CD8+ Simpson's diversity values that were not significantly distinct. It was found that twenty-nine CD8+ CDR3 sequences were shared between patients and controls.

The CDR3 totals 15 residues. Trimming pared 4 bases from V and 4 bases from J, leaving 16 bases between. Per the germline V gene, CDR1 is LGHNA and CDR2 is YSLEER. CDR3 and TCR beta VDJ profiling relied on genomic DNA as the template. TCRdb called the reads again in MiXCR, with one record for every CDR3 protein. The profile covers 450,000 to 600,000 distinct CDR3 sequences, with around 30% appearing a single time and 0.8% to 0.85% taken by the ten largest. Patients who underwent sequencing had shown CD8+CD57+ cell expansion by flow cytometry. This clonotype was counted only a few times. No antigen is known for it.

The TCR was taken from a human donor with aplastic anemia. Sample: sorted CD4+, CD8+, or CD8+CD57+ T cells (not recorded which) from PBMCs. This chain uses TRBV4-3 with TRBJ1-1; D is undetermined. The CDR3 here is CASSPDDRSGTEAFF. In nucleotides, the CDR3 is TGCGCCAGCAGCCCCGACGATCGTTCGGGCACTGAAGCTTTCTTT.